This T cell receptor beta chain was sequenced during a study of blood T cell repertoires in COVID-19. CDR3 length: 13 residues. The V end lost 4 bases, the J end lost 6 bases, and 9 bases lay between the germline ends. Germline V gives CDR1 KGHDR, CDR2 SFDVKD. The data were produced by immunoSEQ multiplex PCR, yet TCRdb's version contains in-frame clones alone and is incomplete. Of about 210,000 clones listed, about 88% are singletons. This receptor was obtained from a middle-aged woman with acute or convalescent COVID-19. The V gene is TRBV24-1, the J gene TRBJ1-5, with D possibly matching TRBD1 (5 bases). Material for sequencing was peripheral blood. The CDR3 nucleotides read TGTGCCACCAGTGACCGACAGAGTCAGCCCCAGCATTTT. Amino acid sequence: CATSDRQSQPQHF.